This entry lists 20 T cell receptor beta chains sequenced from one sample in a study of glioma-infiltrating T cells after dendritic cell vaccination. Time point indicated: after dendritic cell vaccination, including at tumor progression/relapse. Sequenced by immunoSEQ multiplex PCR; TCRdb stores in-frame clones only, minus some. The sample yields about 76,000 clones, around 87% seen once. The input for sequencing was blood, taken after dendritic cell vaccination. These receptor sequences come from a human donor with glioblastoma.

CDR3 DNA sequence: TGTGCCAGCAGCCCTGAGACACTTTACGCCTACGAGCAGTACTTC. Protein: CASSPETLYAYEQYF. This chain uses TRBV7-9 with TRBJ2-7; D uncertain. The ends were cut back, 5 bases at V and 2 bases at J, with 16 bases in the middle. The CDR3 runs 15 residues. CDR1 is SEHNR, CDR2 FQNEAQ, per germline (reference sequence). Together with reference TRBV7-9 and TRBJ2-7, the CDR3 gives the full variable domain: DTGVSQNPRHKITKRGQNVTFRCDPISEHNRLYWYRQTLGQGPEFLTYFQNEAQLEKSRLLSDRFSAERPKGSFSTLEIQRTEQGDSAMYLCASSPETLYAYEQYFGPGTRLTVT.

The rearrangement uses TRBV19 and TRBJ1-2, with D possibly matching TRBD1 (6 bases). CDR3 length equals 14 residues. Trimming stripped 4 bases from V and 6 bases from J, with 15 bases between. The V gene's germline CDR1 is LNHDA and CDR2 SQIVND (reference sequence). CDR3: CASSTGQSPHGYTF. CDR3 DNA sequence: TGTGCCAGTAGTACAGGACAGTCTCCTCATGGCTACACCTTC. The variable domain in full, completed from reference TRBV19 and TRBJ1-2, reads DGGITQSPKYLFRKEGQNVTLSCEQNLNHDAMYWYRQDPGQGLRLIYYSQIVNDFQKGDIAEGYSVSREKKESFPLTVTSAQKNPTAFYLCASSTGQSPHGYTFGSGTRLTVV.

This chain joins TRBV19 and TRBJ2-2; 8 bases are a match to TRBD1. Germline CDR1 LNHDA, CDR2 SQIVND (reference sequence). The CDR3 has 15 residues. With 7 bases clipped from V and 6 bases from J, the junction kept 10 bases outside the gene matches. The CDR3 is CASNLGQGGAGELFF. The DNA of the CDR3 is TGTGCCAGTAATCTAGGACAGGGTGGGGCCGGGGAGCTGTTTTTT.

V and J are TRBV5-1 and TRBJ1-2; D call uncertain. Germline V gene sequence: CDR1 SGHRS, CDR2 YFSETQ. The CDR3 spans 13 residues. The V end was cut by 1 base, the J end by 2 bases, with 6 bases between. The CDR3 DNA sequence: TGCGCCAGCAGCTTGAACATCAACTATGGCTACACCTTC. It is translated as CASSLNINYGYTF.

This clone appeared a few times. The chain joins TRBV2 to TRBJ1-1, with D maybe TRBD1 (5 bases). In germline, CDR1 is SNHLY, CDR2 FYNNEI. The CDR3 is 14 residues long. Trimming took off 0 bases at V and 11 bases at J, with 16 bases between the two ends. CDR3 region: CASSEALQGGEAFF. The CDR3 DNA is TGTGCCAGCAGTGAAGCGCTTCAGGGAGGAGAGGCTTTCTTT.

CDR3 region: CASNPDRVFYEQYF. CDR3 DNA sequence: TGTGCCAGCAACCCTGACAGGGTATTCTACGAGCAGTACTTC. The chain carries TRBV7-2 and TRBJ2-7; 7 bases align to TRBD1. This CDR3 contains 14 residues. V shed 7 bases and J 3 bases; nucleotides not matched to a gene: 9. In germline, CDR1 is SGHTA, CDR2 FQGNSA.

The chain has TRBV9 and TRBJ1-1, with D possibly being TRBD1 (5 bases). Germline V lookup: CDR1 SGDLS, CDR2 YYNGEE. This CDR3 is 13 amino acids long. Trimming removed 0 bases at V and 11 bases at J, with 14 bases between. The CDR3 sequence is CASSVGAGGDAFF. CDR3 bases: TGTGCCAGCAGCGTAGGGGCTGGGGGGGATGCTTTCTTT.

The gene calls are TRBV18 and TRBJ2-6; D is perhaps TRBD2 (6 bases). Trimming took off 3 bases at V and 1 base at J, with 13 bases between the two ends. Per the germline V gene, CDR1 is KGHSH and CDR2 is LQKENI. This CDR3 is 17 amino acids long. The CDR3 sequence is CASSPVGLPSGANVLTF. The CDR3 bases are TGTGCCAGCTCACCGGTGGGACTTCCATCTGGGGCCAACGTCCTGACTTTC.

V gene TRBV10-3 combines with J gene TRBJ2-7, with 12 bases aligning to TRBD2. The CDR3 contains 18 residues. Germline values: CDR1 ENHRY, CDR2 SYGVKD. V lost 6 bases and J lost 5; bases outside the gene matches: 17. The CDR3 spells CAIRDLGLAGNPLDEQYF. DNA for the CDR3: TGTGCCATCAGGGACCTCGGACTAGCGGGAAATCCCCTCGACGAGCAGTACTTC.

The chain uses TRBV7-2 and TRBJ2-7; TRBD2 agrees at 13 bases. Germline V lookup: CDR1 SGHTA, CDR2 FQGNSA. This CDR3 has 15 amino acids. The junction had 3 bases not matched to a gene; V was cut back by 4 bases and J by 3 bases. CDR3 DNA sequence: TGTGCCAGCAGCTCCACTAGCGGGAGGGACTACGAGCAGTACTTC. Its protein product is CASSSTSGRDYEQYF.

The sample holds a few counts of this clone. A junction end diverges from the germline sequence, so it may reflect a read error. The V call is TRBV5-1, the J call TRBJ2-1; tentatively, D is TRBD1 (6 bases). The CDR3 has 15 amino acids. Germline values: CDR1 SGHRS, CDR2 YFSETQ. CDR3 nucleotide sequence: TGCGCCAGCACCTTGGACAGTATCTCCTACAATGAGCAGTTCTTC. Its translation: CASTLDSISYNEQFF. The whole variable domain, remainder taken from reference TRBV5-1 and TRBJ2-1, is KAGVTQTPRYLIKTRGQQVTLSCSPISGHRSVSWYQQTPGQGLQFLFEYFSETQRNKGNFPGRFSGRQFSNSRSEMNVSTLELGDSALYLCASTLDSISYNEQFFGPGTRLTVL.

V and J are TRBV10-2 and TRBJ2-5, with D perhaps matching TRBD1 (6 bases). This CDR3 comprises 11 residues. CDR1 is WSHSY, CDR2 SAAADI, per germline. V dropped 11 bases and J dropped 4 bases, with 11 bases sitting between them. CDR3 loop: CAAGVGETQYF. CDR3 DNA: TGCGCCGCAGGGGTCGGAGAGACCCAGTACTTC.

The chain combines TRBV11-2 with TRBJ2-7; D is undetermined. V gave up 5 bases and J gave up 0 bases, with 11 bases separating them. Germline values: CDR1 SGHAT, CDR2 FQNNGV. The CDR3 runs to 14 residues. The CDR3 loop is CASSPGLLSYEQYF. CDR3 in DNA: TGTGCCAGCAGCCCCGGGTTACTCTCCTACGAGCAGTACTTC.

CDR3 nucleotide sequence: TGTGCCAGCAGCGGAGGTTTATCTCTGGCCAAAAACATTCAGTACTTC. Translating gives CASSGGLSLAKNIQYF. This sequence joins TRBV11-3 and TRBJ2-4, with D maybe TRBD2 (5 bases). CDR1 is SGHNT and CDR2 is YENEEA in the germline V gene. Trimming cost V 5 bases and J 1 base, with 15 bases left between them. The CDR3 is 16 residues long.

V is TRBV18 and J is TRBJ2-7; 15 bases match TRBD2. Per the germline V gene, CDR1 is KGHSH and CDR2 is LQKENI. The CDR3 covers 16 residues. V gave up 3 bases and J gave up 9 bases; unmatched junction bases: 9. The DNA of the CDR3 is TGTGCCAGCTCACCCAACCCGGGACTAGCGGGGGGAGTGCAGTACTTC. It is translated as CASSPNPGLAGGVQYF. Full variable domain (remainder filled in from reference TRBV18 and TRBJ2-7): NAGVMQNPRHLVRRRGQEARLRCSPMKGHSHVYWYRQLPEEGLKFMVYLQKENIIDESGMPKERFSAEFPKEGPSILRIQQVVRGDSAAYFCASSPNPGLAGGVQYFGPGTRLTVT.

This rearrangement joins TRBV6-5 to TRBJ1-1, with TRBD1 matching over 10 bases. J lost 8 bases, V lost 0 bases, and 3 bases had no gene match. Germline CDR1 is MNHEY and CDR2 is SVGAGI. CDR3 length equals 14 residues. CDR3 coding DNA: TGTGCCAGCAGTTACTCGGGACAGGGGAAAGAAGCTTTCTTT. Translating it yields CASSYSGQGKEAFF.

The genes are TRBV6-7 and TRBJ1-2; 8 bases align to TRBD1. TRBV6-7 is labeled an ORF, and its function is uncertain. This CDR3 is 17 amino acids long. V gave up 4 bases and J gave up 5 bases; unmatched junction bases: 15. The CDR3 sequence is CASSSQGARGSEYGYTF. The DNA for the CDR3 is TGTGCCAGCAGTTCCCAGGGGGCGCGGGGATCAGAGTATGGCTACACCTTC.

The V gene is TRBV30, the J gene TRBJ1-5, with D maybe TRBD1 (5 bases). V was clipped by 4 bases and J by 10 bases, with 20 bases between them. The CDR3 covers 14 residues. Germline V CDR1 and CDR2: GTSNPN, SVGIG (reference sequence). The CDR3 here is CAWTSRRGYSPQHF. The CDR3 region has the DNA TGTGCCTGGACCTCGAGGAGGGGATACTCTCCCCAGCATTTT.

The chain recombines TRBV6-5 with TRBJ1-2; D is unresolved. This CDR3 region has 13 residues. The V end was cut by 8 bases, the J end by 2 bases, with 12 bases between. In germline, CDR1 is MNHEY, CDR2 SVGAGI. CDR3 residues: CASGPSRNYGYTF. CDR3 sequence (DNA): TGTGCCAGCGGGCCCTCCCGAAACTATGGCTACACCTTC.

This clone was recorded only once. The CDR3 reads CASSLAGTSGSGAGELFF. DNA of the CDR3: TGCGCCAGCAGCTTGGCCGGGACTAGCGGGAGTGGCGCCGGGGAGCTGTTTTTT. The V call is TRBV5-1, the J call TRBJ2-2; 14 bases match TRBD2. The CDR3 runs 18 residues. The J segment lost 6 bases and the V segment lost 0 bases, leaving 7 bases of the junction unmatched. Looked up from germline, CDR1 is SGHRS and CDR2 is YFSETQ.